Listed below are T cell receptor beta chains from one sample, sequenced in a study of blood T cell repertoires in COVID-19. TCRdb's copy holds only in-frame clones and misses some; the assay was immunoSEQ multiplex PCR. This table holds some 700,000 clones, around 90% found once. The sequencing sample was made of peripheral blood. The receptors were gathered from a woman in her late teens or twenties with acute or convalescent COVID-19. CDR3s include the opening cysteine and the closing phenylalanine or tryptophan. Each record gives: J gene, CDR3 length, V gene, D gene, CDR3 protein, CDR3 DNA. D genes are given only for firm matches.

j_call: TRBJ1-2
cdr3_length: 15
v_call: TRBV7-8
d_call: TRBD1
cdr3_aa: CASSFSAGTGGGYTF
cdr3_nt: TGTGCCAGCAGCTTTTCCGCCGGGACAGGGGGTGGCTACACCTTC

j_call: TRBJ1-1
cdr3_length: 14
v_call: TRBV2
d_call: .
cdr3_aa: CASSEYREGTEAFF
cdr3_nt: TGTGCCAGCAGTGAATACAGGGAGGGCACTGAAGCTTTCTTT

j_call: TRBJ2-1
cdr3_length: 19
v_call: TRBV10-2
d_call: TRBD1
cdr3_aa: CASSATGGPFDNSYNEQFF
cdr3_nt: TGCGCCAGCAGTGCCACAGGGGGACCCTTCGACAACTCCTACAATGAGCAGTTCTTC

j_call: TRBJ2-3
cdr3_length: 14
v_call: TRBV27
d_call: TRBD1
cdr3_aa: CASSRTGSTDTQYF
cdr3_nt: TGTGCCAGCAGCCGGACAGGGAGCACAGATACGCAGTATTTT

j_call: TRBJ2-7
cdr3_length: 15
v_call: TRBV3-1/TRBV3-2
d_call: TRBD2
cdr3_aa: CASSDSGGAGYEQYF
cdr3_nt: TGTGCCAGCAGCGATAGCGGGGGGGCTGGATACGAGCAGTACTTC

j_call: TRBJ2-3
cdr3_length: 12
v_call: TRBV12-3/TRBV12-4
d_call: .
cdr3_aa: CASNPPGGGQYF
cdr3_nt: TGTGCCAGCAATCCTCCCGGTGGCGGGCAGTATTTT

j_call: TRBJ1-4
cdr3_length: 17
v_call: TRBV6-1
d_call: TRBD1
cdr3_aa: CASSEGGGGQGNEKLFF
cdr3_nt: TGTGCCAGCAGTGAAGGCGGTGGGGGACAGGGTAATGAAAAACTGTTTTTT

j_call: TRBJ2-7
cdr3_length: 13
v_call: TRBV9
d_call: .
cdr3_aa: CASSAGTGYEQYF
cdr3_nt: TGTGCCAGCAGCGCTGGGACTGGTTACGAGCAGTACTTC

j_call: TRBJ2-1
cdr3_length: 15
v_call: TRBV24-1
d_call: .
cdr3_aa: CATSDPAGAYNEQFF
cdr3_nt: TGTGCCACCAGTGATCCGGCAGGGGCCTACAATGAGCAGTTCTTC

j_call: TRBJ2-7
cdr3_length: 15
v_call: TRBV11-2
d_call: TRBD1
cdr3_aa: CASSPGRGRKNEQYF
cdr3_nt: TGTGCCAGCAGCCCCGGCAGGGGGCGGAAGAACGAGCAGTACTTC

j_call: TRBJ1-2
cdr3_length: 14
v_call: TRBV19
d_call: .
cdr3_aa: CASKGETGLYGYTF
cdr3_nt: TGTGCCAGTAAAGGGGAGACAGGACTCTATGGCTACACCTTC

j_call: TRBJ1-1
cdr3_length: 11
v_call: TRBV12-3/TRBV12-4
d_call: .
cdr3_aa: CASSIDREAFF
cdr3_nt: TGTGCCAGCAGCATAGACAGGGAAGCTTTCTTT